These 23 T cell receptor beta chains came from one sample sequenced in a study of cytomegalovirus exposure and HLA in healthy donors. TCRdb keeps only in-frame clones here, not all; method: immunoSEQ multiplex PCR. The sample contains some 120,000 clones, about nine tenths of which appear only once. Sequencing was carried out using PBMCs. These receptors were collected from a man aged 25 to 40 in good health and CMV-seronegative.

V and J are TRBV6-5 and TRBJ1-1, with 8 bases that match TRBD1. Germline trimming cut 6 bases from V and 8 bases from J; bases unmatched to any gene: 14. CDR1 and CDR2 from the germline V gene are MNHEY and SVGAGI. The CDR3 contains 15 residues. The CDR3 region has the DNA TGTGCCAGCAGATCGCATGGACAGGGTGGAGGGGAAGCTTTCTTT. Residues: CASRSHGQGGGEAFF.

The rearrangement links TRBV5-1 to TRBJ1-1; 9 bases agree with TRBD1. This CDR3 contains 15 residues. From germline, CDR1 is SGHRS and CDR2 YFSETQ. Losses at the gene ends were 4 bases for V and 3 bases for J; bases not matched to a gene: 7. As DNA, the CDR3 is TGCGCCAGCAGCACGGGACAGGGAAGCTACACTGAAGCTTTCTTT. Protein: CASSTGQGSYTEAFF. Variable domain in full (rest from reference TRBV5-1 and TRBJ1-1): KAGVTQTPRYLIKTRGQQVTLSCSPISGHRSVSWYQQTPGQGLQFLFEYFSETQRNKGNFPGRFSGRQFSNSRSEMNVSTLELGDSALYLCASSTGQGSYTEAFFGQGTRLTVV.

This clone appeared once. This CDR3 reads CASSRRPGQGNEKLFF. The CDR3 DNA follows: TGTGCCAGCAGCAGGAGACCGGGACAGGGGAATGAAAAACTGTTTTTT. The chain employs TRBV6-4 and TRBJ1-4; 10 bases align to TRBD1. Germline-derived CDR1 and CDR2 are MRHNA and SNTAGT. V lost 6 bases to trimming and J lost 5 bases; unmatched junction nucleotides: 9. There are 16 residues in the CDR3.

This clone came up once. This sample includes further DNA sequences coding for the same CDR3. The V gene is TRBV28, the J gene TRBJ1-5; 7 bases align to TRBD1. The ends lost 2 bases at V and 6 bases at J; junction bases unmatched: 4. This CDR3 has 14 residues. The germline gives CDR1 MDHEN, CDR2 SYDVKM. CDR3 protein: CASSLGQGGQPQHF. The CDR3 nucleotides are TGTGCCAGCAGTTTAGGGCAGGGGGGTCAGCCCCAGCATTTT.

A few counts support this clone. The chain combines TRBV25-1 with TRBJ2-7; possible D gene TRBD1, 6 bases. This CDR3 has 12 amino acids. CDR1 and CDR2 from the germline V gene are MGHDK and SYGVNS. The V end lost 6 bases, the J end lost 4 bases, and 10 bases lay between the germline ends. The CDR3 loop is CASRGHSYEQYF. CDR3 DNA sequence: TGTGCCAGCAGGGGACATTCATACGAGCAGTACTTC.

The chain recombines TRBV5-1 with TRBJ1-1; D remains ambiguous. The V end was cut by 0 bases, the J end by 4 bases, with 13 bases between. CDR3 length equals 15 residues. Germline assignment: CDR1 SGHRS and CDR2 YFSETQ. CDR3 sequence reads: CASSLGPERSTEAFF. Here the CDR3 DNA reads TGCGCCAGCAGCTTGGGACCGGAGAGGAGCACTGAAGCTTTCTTT.

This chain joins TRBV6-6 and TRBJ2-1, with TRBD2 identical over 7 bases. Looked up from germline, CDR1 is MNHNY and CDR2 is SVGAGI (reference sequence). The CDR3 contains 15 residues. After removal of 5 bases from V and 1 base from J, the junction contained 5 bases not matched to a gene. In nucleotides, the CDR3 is TGTGCCAGCAGTCCTTTGGGGGGGTCCTACAATGAGCAGTTCTTC. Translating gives CASSPLGGSYNEQFF.

This CDR3 reads CASSSRTGAPLPYEQYF. As DNA, the CDR3 is TGTGCCAGCAGCTCACGGACAGGGGCTCCCCTACCCTACGAGCAGTACTTC. V is TRBV7-8 and J is TRBJ2-7; 9 positions agree with TRBD1. This CDR3 has 17 residues. Trimming took 4 bases from V and 2 from J; bases not matched to a gene: 12. CDR1 is SGHVS, CDR2 FQNEAQ, per germline.

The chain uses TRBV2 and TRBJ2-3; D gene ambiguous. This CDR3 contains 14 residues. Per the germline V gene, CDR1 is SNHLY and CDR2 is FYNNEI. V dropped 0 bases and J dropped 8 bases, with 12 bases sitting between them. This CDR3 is CASSEASESGTQYF. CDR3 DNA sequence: TGTGCCAGCAGTGAAGCCAGCGAATCGGGTACGCAGTATTTT.

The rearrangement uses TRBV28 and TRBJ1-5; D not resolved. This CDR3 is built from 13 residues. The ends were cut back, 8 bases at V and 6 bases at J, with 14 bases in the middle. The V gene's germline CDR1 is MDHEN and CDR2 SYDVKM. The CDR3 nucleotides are TGTGCCAGCCGTGGCGTCGGGAGTCAGCCCCAGCATTTT. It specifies CASRGVGSQPQHF.

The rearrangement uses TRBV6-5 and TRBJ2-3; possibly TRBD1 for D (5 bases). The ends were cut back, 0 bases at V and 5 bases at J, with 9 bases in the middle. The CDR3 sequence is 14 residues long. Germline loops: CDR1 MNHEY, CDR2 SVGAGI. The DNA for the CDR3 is TGTGCCAGCAGTTACTCGTTGACAGAAGATACGCAGTATTTT. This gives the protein CASSYSLTEDTQYF.

The CDR3 sequence is CSVGQSNQPQHF. In DNA form, the CDR3 reads TGCAGCGTTGGACAGTCCAATCAGCCCCAGCATTTT. The chain recombines TRBV29-1 with TRBJ1-5, with a weak D call TRBD1 (5 bases). V lost 4 bases, J lost 3 bases, and 7 bases lay in between. Germline loops: CDR1 SQVTM, CDR2 ANQGSEA. The CDR3 totals 12 residues. The full variable domain, in which reference TRBV29-1 and TRBJ1-5 provide the parts outside the CDR3, is SAVISQKPSRDICQRGTSLTIQCQVDSQVTMMFWYRQQPGQSLTLIATANQGSEATYESGFVIDKFPISRPNLTFSTLTVSNMSPEDSSIYLCSVGQSNQPQHFGDGTRLSIL.

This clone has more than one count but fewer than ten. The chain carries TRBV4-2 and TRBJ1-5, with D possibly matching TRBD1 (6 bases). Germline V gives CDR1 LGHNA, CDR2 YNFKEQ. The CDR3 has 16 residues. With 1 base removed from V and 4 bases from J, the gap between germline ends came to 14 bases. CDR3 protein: CASSQVAGARNQPQHF. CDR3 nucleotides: TGTGCCAGCAGCCAAGTGGCAGGGGCGAGGAATCAGCCCCAGCATTTT.

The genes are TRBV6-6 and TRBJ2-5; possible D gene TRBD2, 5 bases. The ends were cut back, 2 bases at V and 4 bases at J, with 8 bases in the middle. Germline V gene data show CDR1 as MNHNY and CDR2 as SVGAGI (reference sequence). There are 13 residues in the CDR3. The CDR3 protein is CASSYGSGETQYF. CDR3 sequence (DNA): TGTGCCAGCAGTTACGGGAGCGGAGAGACCCAGTACTTC.

CDR3 sequence reads: CASSPDRGTYEQYF. The CDR3 DNA is TGTGCCAGCAGTCCGGACCGGGGGACCTACGAGCAGTACTTC. The rearrangement joins TRBV2 to TRBJ2-7; tentative D call: TRBD2 (6 bases). This CDR3 comprises 14 residues. CDR1 is SNHLY and CDR2 is FYNNEI in the germline V gene. Trimming took off 5 bases at V and 2 bases at J, with 13 bases between the two ends.

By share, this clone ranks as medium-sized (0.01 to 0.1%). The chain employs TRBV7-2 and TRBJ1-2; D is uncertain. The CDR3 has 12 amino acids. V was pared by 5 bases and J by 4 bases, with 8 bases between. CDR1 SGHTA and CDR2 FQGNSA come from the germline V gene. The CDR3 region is CASSPSPYGYTF. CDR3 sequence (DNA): TGTGCCAGCAGCCCCAGTCCCTATGGCTACACCTTC. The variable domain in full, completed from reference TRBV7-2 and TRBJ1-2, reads GAGVSQSPSNKVTEKGKDVELRCDPISGHTALYWYRQSLGQGLEFLIYFQGNSAPDKSGLPSDRFSAERTGGSVSTLTIQRTQQEDSAVYLCASSPSPYGYTFGSGTRLTVV.

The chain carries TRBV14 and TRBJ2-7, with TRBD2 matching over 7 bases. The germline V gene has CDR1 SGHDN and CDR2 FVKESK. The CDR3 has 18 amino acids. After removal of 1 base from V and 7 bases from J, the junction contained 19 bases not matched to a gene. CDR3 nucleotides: TGTGCCAGCAGCCAAGTTCGGATACCGGGACTAAACGGTCTAGAGCAGTACTTC. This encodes CASSQVRIPGLNGLEQYF.

The chain's CDR3 is CASSVAGYSNQPQHF. CDR3 sequence (DNA): TGTGCCAGCAGCGTAGCCGGGTATAGCAATCAGCCCCAGCATTTT. This chain joins TRBV9 and TRBJ1-5; D remains unclear. Germline assignment: CDR1 SGDLS and CDR2 YYNGEE. Trimming left V 0 bases short and J 0 bases short, with 7 bases between. The CDR3 covers 15 residues.

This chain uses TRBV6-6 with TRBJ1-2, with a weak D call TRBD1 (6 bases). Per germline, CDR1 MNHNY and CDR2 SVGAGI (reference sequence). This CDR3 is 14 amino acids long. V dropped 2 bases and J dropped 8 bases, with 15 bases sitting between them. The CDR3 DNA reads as TGTGCCAGCAGTTACGGGGGTGGGGGCATGGGCTACACCTTC. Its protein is CASSYGGGGMGYTF.

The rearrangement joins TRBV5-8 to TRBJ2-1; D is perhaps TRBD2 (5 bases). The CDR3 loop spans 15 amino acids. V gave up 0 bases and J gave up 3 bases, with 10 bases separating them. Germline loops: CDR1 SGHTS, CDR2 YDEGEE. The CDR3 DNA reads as TGTGCCAGCAGCTTGGAAGGGAGAAGCTACAATGAGCAGTTCTTC. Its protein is CASSLEGRSYNEQFF.

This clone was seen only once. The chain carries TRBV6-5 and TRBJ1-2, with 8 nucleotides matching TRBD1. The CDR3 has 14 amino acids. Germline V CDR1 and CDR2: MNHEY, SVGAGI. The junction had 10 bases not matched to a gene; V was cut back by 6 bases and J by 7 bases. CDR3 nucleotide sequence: TGTGCCAGCAGCAAAGTCGACAGGGGTCTTGGCTACACCTTC. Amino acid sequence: CASSKVDRGLGYTF.

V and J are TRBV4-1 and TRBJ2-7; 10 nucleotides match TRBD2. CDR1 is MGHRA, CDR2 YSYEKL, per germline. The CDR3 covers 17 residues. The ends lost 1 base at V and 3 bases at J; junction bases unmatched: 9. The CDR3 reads CASSQVVTSGVSYEQYF. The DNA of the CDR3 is TGCGCCAGCAGCCAAGTCGTTACTAGCGGGGTGAGCTACGAGCAGTACTTC.

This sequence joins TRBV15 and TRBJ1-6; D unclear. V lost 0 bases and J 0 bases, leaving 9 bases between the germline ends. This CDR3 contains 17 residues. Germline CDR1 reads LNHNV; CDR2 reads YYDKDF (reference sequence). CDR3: CATSRDGASSYNSPLHF. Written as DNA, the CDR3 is TGTGCCACCAGCAGAGATGGTGCCAGCTCCTATAATTCACCCCTCCACTTT.